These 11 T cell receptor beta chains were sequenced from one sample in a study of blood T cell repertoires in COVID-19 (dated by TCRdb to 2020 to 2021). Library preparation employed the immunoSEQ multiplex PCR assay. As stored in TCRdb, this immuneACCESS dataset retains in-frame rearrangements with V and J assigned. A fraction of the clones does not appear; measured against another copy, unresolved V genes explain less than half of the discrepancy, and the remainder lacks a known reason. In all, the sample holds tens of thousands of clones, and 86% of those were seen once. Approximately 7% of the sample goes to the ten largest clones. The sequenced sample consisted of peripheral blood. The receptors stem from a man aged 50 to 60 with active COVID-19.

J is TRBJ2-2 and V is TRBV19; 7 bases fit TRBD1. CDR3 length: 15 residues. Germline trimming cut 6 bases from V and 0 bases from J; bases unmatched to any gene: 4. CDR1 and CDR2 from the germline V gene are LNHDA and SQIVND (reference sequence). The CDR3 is CASRMTGTNTGELFF. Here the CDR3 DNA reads TGTGCCAGTAGGATGACAGGGACGAACACCGGGGAGCTGTTTTTT.

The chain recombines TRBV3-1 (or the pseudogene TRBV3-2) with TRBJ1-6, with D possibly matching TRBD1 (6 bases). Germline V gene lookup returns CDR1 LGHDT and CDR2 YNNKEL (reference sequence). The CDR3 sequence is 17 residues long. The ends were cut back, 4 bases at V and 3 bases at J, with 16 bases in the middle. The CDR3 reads CASSPGTTGHYNSPLHF. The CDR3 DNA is TGTGCCAGCAGCCCGGGGACAACCGGCCACTATAATTCACCCCTCCACTTT.

CDR3 in DNA: TGCGCCAGCAGCCAAGAAAGGCGGGGCGCCTACAATGAGCAGTTCTTC. The encoded protein is CASSQERRGAYNEQFF. The chain recombines TRBV4-1 with TRBJ2-1; a possible D gene is TRBD2 (6 bases). Looked up from germline, CDR1 is MGHRA and CDR2 is YSYEKL. The CDR3 totals 16 residues. V dropped 0 bases and J dropped 2 bases, with 11 bases sitting between them.

CDR3 sequence (DNA): TGTGCCAGCAGCCAAGTTATCGCCCCTCTAGGCGATCAGACCCAGTACTTC. Translating it yields CASSQVIAPLGDQTQYF. J is TRBJ2-5 and V is TRBV14; no clear D gene. Germline CDR1 is SGHDN and CDR2 is FVKESK. The V and J ends lost 1 base and 6 bases respectively, with 21 bases between them. This CDR3 has 17 residues.

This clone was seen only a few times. The CDR3 is CASSESKGALHEQYF. The CDR3 bases are TGCGCCAGCAGTGAGTCGAAAGGGGCTCTCCACGAGCAGTACTTC. This chain uses TRBV10-1 with TRBJ2-7, with D possibly matching TRBD1 (5 bases). The V end was cut by 0 bases, the J end by 5 bases, with 14 bases between. The CDR3 runs 15 residues. The germline V gene has CDR1 WNHNN and CDR2 SYGVQD (reference sequence).

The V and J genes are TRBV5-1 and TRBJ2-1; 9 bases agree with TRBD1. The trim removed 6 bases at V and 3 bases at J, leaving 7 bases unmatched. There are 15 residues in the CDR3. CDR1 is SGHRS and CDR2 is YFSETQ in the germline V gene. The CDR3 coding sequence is TGCGCCAGCACCCTCGGACAGGGGATCTACAATGAGCAGTTCTTC. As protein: CASTLGQGIYNEQFF.

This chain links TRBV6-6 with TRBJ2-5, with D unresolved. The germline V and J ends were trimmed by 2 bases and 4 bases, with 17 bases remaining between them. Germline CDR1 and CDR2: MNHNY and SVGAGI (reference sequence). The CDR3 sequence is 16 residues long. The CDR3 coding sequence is TGTGCCAGCAGTTACCGCCCACGAGGATCCGGAGAGACCCAGTACTTC. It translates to CASSYRPRGSGETQYF.

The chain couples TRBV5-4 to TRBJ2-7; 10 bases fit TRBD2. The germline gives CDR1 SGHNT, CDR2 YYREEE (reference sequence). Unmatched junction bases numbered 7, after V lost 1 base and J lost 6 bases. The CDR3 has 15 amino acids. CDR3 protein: CASSLRLAGEGEQYF. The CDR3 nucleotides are TGTGCCAGCAGCTTGCGGCTAGCGGGGGAGGGCGAGCAGTACTTC. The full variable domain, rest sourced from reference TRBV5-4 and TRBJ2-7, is ETGVTQSPTHLIKTRGQQVTLRCSSQSGHNTVSWYQQALGQGPQFIFQYYREEENGRGNFPPRFSGLQFPNYSSELNVNALELDDSALYLCASSLRLAGEGEQYFGPGTRLTVT.

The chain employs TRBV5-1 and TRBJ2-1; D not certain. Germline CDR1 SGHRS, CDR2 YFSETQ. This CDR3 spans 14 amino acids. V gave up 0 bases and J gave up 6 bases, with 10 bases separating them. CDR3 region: CASSLVVASNEQFF. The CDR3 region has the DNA TGCGCCAGCAGCTTGGTGGTAGCATCCAATGAGCAGTTCTTC.

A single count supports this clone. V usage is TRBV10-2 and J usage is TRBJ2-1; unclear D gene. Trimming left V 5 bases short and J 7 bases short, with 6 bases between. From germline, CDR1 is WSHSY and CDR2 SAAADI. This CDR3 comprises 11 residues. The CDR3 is CASSHRNEQFF. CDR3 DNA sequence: TGCGCCAGCAGTCACAGAAATGAGCAGTTCTTC.

CDR3 DNA: TGTGCCAGCAGTGACGGCCTGGGGAGGTCACCCCTCCACTTT. Its translation is CASSDGLGRSPLHF. This chain links TRBV25-1 with TRBJ1-6; no clear D gene. The CDR3 has 14 amino acids. Germline loops: CDR1 MGHDK, CDR2 SYGVNS. The V end lost 3 bases, the J end lost 10 bases, and 13 bases lay between the germline ends.